The TCR beta chain described here comes from a study of T cells in Graves' hyperthyroidism and ophthalmopathy. This CDR3 region has 13 residues. The germline gives CDR1 SGHTA, CDR2 FQGTGA. J lost 6 bases, V lost 5 bases, and 3 bases had no gene match. Diagnosing involved the use of clinical symptoms, serum thyroxine and TRAb, thyroid ultrasound and orbital computed tomography. The study, taken as a whole, reports: Among thyroid clonotypes expanded above 0.001, most also appeared in blood. Stable hyperthyroidism was told apart from ophthalmopathy by a model built on 13 V-J features.

The CDR3 regions of TCR beta were amplified from RNA transcripts. When the TCR CDR3 underwent first-round RT-PCR, the HTBI primer set was used. TCRdb used MiXCR to reprocess the multiplex PCR reads, holding one entry per CDR3 protein. This table has more than 350,000 distinct CDR3 sequences, about 15% appearing once. The table lists this clonotype with a few counts. Its antigen is still unknown. The V and J genes are TRBV7-3 and TRBJ2-2, with 7 bases fitting TRBD1. The TCR originated in a woman aged 30 to 39 with Graves' ophthalmopathy. The specimen sequenced was blood. The CDR3 spells CASSPTGPGELFF. The CDR3 nucleotides are TGTGCCAGCAGCCCGACAGGGCCCGGGGAGCTGTTTTTT.